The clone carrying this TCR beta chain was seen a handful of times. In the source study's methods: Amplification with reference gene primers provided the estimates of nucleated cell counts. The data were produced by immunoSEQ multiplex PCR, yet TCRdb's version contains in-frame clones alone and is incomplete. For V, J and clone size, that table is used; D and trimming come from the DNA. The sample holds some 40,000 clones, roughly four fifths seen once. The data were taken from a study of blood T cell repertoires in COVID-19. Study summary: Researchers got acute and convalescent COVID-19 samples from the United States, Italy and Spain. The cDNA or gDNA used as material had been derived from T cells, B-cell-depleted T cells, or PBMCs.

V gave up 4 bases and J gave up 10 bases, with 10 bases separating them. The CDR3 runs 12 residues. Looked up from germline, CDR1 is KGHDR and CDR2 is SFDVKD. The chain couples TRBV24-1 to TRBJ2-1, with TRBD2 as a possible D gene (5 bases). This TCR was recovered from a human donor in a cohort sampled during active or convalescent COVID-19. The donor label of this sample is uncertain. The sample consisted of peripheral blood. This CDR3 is CATSEGRGEQFF. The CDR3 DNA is TGTGCCACCAGTGAGGGGAGAGGGGAGCAGTTCTTC.